A single sample is the source of the 3 T cell receptor beta chains below, sequenced in a study of T cell repertoires in cytomegalovirus infection. Their recognized antigens are unknown. Each CDR3 protein is one row after TCRdb ran MiXCR on the reads. The data show roughly 700,000 distinct CDR3 sequences, with roughly 36% seen just once and roughly 18% held by the top ten. The source was cultured PBMCs, collected from culture after CMV antigen stimulation. These receptor sequences come from a human donor in good health (CMV status not recorded). Some clones in this sample may be carry-over from other donors' samples.

DNA for the CDR3: TGTGCCAGTAGTATTGGCGCCGAAGGCTACACCTTC. As protein: CASSIGAEGYTF. The chain links TRBV19 to TRBJ1-2, with unresolved D. V was trimmed by 3 bases and J by 8 bases, leaving 10 bases between them. The CDR3 length is 12 residues. CDR1 is LNHDA, CDR2 SQIVND, per germline (reference sequence).

There are a few counts of this clonotype. The gene calls are TRBV6-1 and TRBJ2-3, with D perhaps being TRBD1 or TRBD2 (5 bases each). The CDR3 has 12 amino acids. Germline lookup yields CDR1 MNHNS and CDR2 SASEGT. Trimming removed 9 bases from V and 6 bases from J, with 13 bases in between. The CDR3 coding sequence is TGTGCCAGTCGGGACGCCGCCGATACGCAGTATTTT. It is translated as CASRDAADTQYF.

The V gene is TRBV6-2 or TRBV6-3, the J gene TRBJ2-1; D may be TRBD2 (6 bases). CDR3 length: 15 residues. CDR1 MNHEY and CDR2 SVGEGT come from the germline V gene. Trimming cost V 8 bases and J 6 bases, with 20 bases left between them. This CDR3 reads CASLRRLGISNEQFF. The CDR3, as DNA: TGTGCCAGCCTACGGCGACTAGGCATAAGCAATGAGCAGTTCTTC.